Presented here are 22 T cell receptor beta chains from one specimen sequenced in a study of T cells after yellow fever vaccination. TCRdb re-derived calls from the 5' RACE reads in MiXCR, one entry per CDR3 protein. The sample lists around 88,000 distinct CDR3 sequences, about an eighth occurring once. The input for sequencing was CD8+ T cells not binding an NS4B(214-222) dextramer, sorted from PBMCs, taken approximately 22 days after the first yellow fever vaccination. The receptors derive from a man in his late teens or twenties who received the YFV17D yellow fever vaccine.

This chain connects TRBV12-3 or TRBV12-4 to TRBJ1-5; D not certain. The CDR3 contains 16 residues. The V end lost 3 bases, the J end lost 0 bases, and 12 bases lay between the germline ends. Here the CDR3 reads CASSFRQFYSNQPQHF. The CDR3 nucleotides read TGTGCCAGCAGTTTCCGGCAGTTTTATAGCAATCAGCCCCAGCATTTT.

In DNA form, the CDR3 reads TGCAGTGCTAGAGATTTGACCGTTGGCTACACCTTC. Protein product: CSARDLTVGYTF. The chain combines TRBV20-1 with TRBJ1-2; D is ambiguous. The CDR3 is 12 amino acids. Germline CDR1 reads DFQATT; CDR2 reads SNEGSKA (reference sequence). V gave up 0 bases and J gave up 7 bases, with 9 bases separating them.

This clonotype was detected only a few times. The V gene is TRBV29-1, the J gene TRBJ1-4, with TRBD1 matching over 9 bases. The CDR3 sequence is 13 residues long. V trimming: 6 bases; J trimming: 5 bases; junction bases outside the gene matches: 4. Germline CDR1 and CDR2: SQVTM and ANQGSEA. The CDR3 is CSVDRGTNEKLFF. In nucleotides, the CDR3 is TGCAGCGTAGACAGGGGGACGAATGAAAAACTGTTTTTT.

This chain joins TRBV29-1 and TRBJ1-2, with 8 bases fitting TRBD1. Germline CDR1 reads SQVTM; CDR2 reads ANQGSEA. The V gene end was trimmed by 7 bases and the J gene end by 2 bases; junction bases not matched to a gene: 6. The CDR3 spans 13 residues. CDR3 sequence (DNA): TGCAGCGCGGAGACAGGGGAGAACTATGGCTACACCTTC. Protein product: CSAETGENYGYTF.

This clonotype was seen at least ten times. The chain joins TRBV29-1 to TRBJ2-1, with D unresolved. V lost 0 bases to trimming and J lost 6 bases, with 9 bases between them. CDR3 length: 13 residues. The germline V gene encodes CDR1 SQVTM and CDR2 ANQGSEA. In DNA form, the CDR3 reads TGCAGCGTTGAAGAAAAGCTGCCCAATGAGCAGTTCTTC. Its protein is CSVEEKLPNEQFF.

CDR3 in amino acids: CASSQLTSGGHGELFF. In DNA, the CDR3 is TGCGCCAGCAGCCAACTCACTTCAGGGGGCCACGGGGAGCTGTTTTTT. The chain uses TRBV4-1 and TRBJ2-2; the match to TRBD1 covers 8 bases. From germline, CDR1 is MGHRA and CDR2 YSYEKL. The V gene end was trimmed by 2 bases and the J gene end by 7 bases; junction bases not matched to a gene: 9. The CDR3 consists of 16 residues.

V is TRBV5-6 and J is TRBJ2-1, with TRBD1 matching over 7 bases. The V gene end was trimmed by 3 bases and the J gene end by 0 bases; junction bases not matched to a gene: 3. CDR1 SGHDT and CDR2 YYEEEE come from the germline V gene. The CDR3 is made up of 15 amino acids. Here the CDR3 reads CASSSTGISYNEQFF. The CDR3 DNA sequence: TGTGCCAGCAGCTCGACAGGGATCTCCTACAATGAGCAGTTCTTC.

This clonotype was counted between two and nine times. V and J are TRBV3-1 and TRBJ2-1, with 8 positions matching TRBD2. Trimming at V came to 1 base and at J to 5 bases, leaving 7 bases not matched to a gene. Germline CDR1 LGHDT, CDR2 YNNKEL (reference sequence). The CDR3 is 16 amino acids. The chain's CDR3 is CASSQGKRGRHNEQFF. CDR3 DNA: TGTGCCAGCAGCCAAGGAAAGCGGGGGCGTCACAATGAGCAGTTCTTC.

A few counts support this clonotype. The DNA of the CDR3 is TGTGCCAGTAGTTTGGAGGGGATTTTCTATGGCTACACCTTC. It translates to CASSLEGIFYGYTF. The V gene is TRBV19, the J gene TRBJ1-2; D possibly corresponds to TRBD1 (5 bases). V lost 5 bases and J lost 4, with 14 bases in between. This CDR3 is built from 14 residues. Germline CDR1 and CDR2: LNHDA and SQIVND (reference sequence).

V usage is TRBV7-2 and J usage is TRBJ2-5; no definite D call. Germline-derived CDR1 and CDR2 are SGHTA and FQGNSA. Between the trimmed V and J ends, which lost 4 bases and 5 bases, there was a span of 14 bases. The CDR3 contains 14 residues. Written as DNA, the CDR3 is TGTGCCAGCAGCTCACCTCTCCTCCGGGAGACCCAGTACTTC. This sequence encodes CASSSPLLRETQYF.

A few counts support this clonotype. The rearrangement links TRBV29-1 to TRBJ2-1; D is uncertain. CDR1 is SQVTM and CDR2 is ANQGSEA in the germline V gene. The CDR3 spans 13 residues. V dropped 1 base and J dropped 4 bases, with 8 bases sitting between them. CDR3 sequence: CSVEGGRYNEQFF. DNA of the CDR3: TGCAGCGTTGAAGGCGGCAGATACAATGAGCAGTTCTTC.

In regard to this clonotype: The limits of the CDR3 on the DNA are not certain, so only TCRdb's listed CDR3 is given. CDR3 in amino acids: CASSLAPRVSVQETQYF. V is TRBV7-6 and J is TRBJ2-5. 17 amino acids form the CDR3, both terminal residues included. The germline V gene encodes CDR1 SGHVS and CDR2 FNYEAQ.

J is TRBJ1-1 and V is TRBV6-2 or TRBV6-3; D remains ambiguous. The V gene lost 5 bases and the J gene lost 3 bases, with 7 bases spanning the gap. There are 12 residues in the CDR3. Germline V gives CDR1 MNHEY, CDR2 SVGEGT. CDR3 sequence reads: CASSPSHTEAFF. DNA of the CDR3: TGTGCCAGCAGTCCATCGCACACTGAAGCTTTCTTT.

The chain recombines TRBV21-1 with TRBJ2-6. TRBV21-1 represents a pseudogene. CDR3 length equals 16 residues. CDR3: CATVEGNRPGANVLTF. CDR3 nucleotide sequence: TGTGCCACGGTAGAAGGGAACAGGCCTGGGGCCAACGTCCTGACTTTC.

This clonotype was counted only a few times. The rearrangement uses TRBV7-2 and TRBJ2-3, with a weak D call TRBD2 (6 bases). Per the germline V gene, CDR1 is SGHTA and CDR2 is FQGNSA. CDR3 length: 14 residues. Trimming took 0 bases from V and 6 from J, leaving 10 bases between them. This CDR3 reads CASSLAGGFDTQYF. The CDR3 DNA reads as TGTGCCAGCAGCTTAGCGGGGGGTTTCGATACGCAGTATTTT.

In this sample, this clonotype turned up a few times. CDR3 sequence: CASSPELDRPLNTEAFF. DNA of the CDR3: TGTGCCAGCAGCCCGGAGTTGGACAGGCCCTTGAACACTGAAGCTTTCTTT. V and J are TRBV14 and TRBJ1-1, with 7 bases identical to TRBD1. CDR3 length equals 17 residues. Per the germline V gene, CDR1 is SGHDN and CDR2 is FVKESK. V trimming: 4 bases; J trimming: 0 bases; junction bases outside the gene matches: 11.

The genes are TRBV27 and TRBJ2-2, with 11 bases aligning to TRBD2. Trimming at V came to 6 bases and at J to 7 bases, leaving 4 bases not matched to a gene. This CDR3 contains 14 residues. CDR1 MNHEY and CDR2 SMNVEV come from the germline V gene (reference sequence). The CDR3 sequence is CASSMGLAVGELFF. DNA for the CDR3: TGTGCCAGCAGCATGGGACTAGCGGTCGGGGAGCTGTTTTTT.

This clonotype was seen a handful of times. This rearrangement joins TRBV28 to TRBJ2-1; D is perhaps TRBD1 (5 bases). V was shortened by 2 bases and J by 9 bases, with 11 bases between the two germline ends. The CDR3 extends over 13 amino acids. The V gene's germline CDR1 is MDHEN and CDR2 SYDVKM. Here the CDR3 reads CASSLAPGSEQFF. The CDR3 nucleotides read TGTGCCAGCAGTTTAGCCCCAGGGTCTGAGCAGTTCTTC.

The V call is TRBV5-5, the J call TRBJ1-1; tentative D call: TRBD1 (6 bases). CDR1 is SGHKS and CDR2 is YYEKEE in the germline V gene (reference sequence). V lost 4 bases and J 0 bases, leaving 19 bases between the germline ends. There are 17 residues in the CDR3. CDR3 amino acids: CASSVNTRDTMNTEAFF. The CDR3 coding sequence is TGTGCCAGCAGCGTAAATACCCGGGACACCATGAACACTGAAGCTTTCTTT.

This chain links TRBV6-6 with TRBJ2-7, with TRBD1 identical over 7 bases. This CDR3 comprises 13 residues. Germline CDR1 MNHNY, CDR2 SVGAGI (reference sequence). Trimming took 7 bases from V and 0 from J; bases not matched to a gene: 3. As DNA, the CDR3 is TGTGCCAGCAATAGGGACAGCTCCTACGAGCAGTACGTC. Translating it yields CASNRDSSYEQYV.

This clonotype appeared many times. The chain couples TRBV20-1 to TRBJ2-1; no clear D. This CDR3 region has 14 residues. The V end was cut by 5 bases, the J end by 0 bases, with 11 bases between. Germline V gene sequence: CDR1 DFQATT, CDR2 SNEGSKA (reference sequence). This CDR3 reads CSARPTLSYNEQFF. DNA of the CDR3: TGCAGTGCTCGCCCCACACTCTCCTACAATGAGCAGTTCTTC.

This chain uses TRBV9 with TRBJ2-1; D possibly corresponds to TRBD2 (6 bases). V was clipped by 3 bases and J by 9 bases, with 22 bases between them. The CDR3 extends over 16 amino acids. The germline gives CDR1 SGDLS, CDR2 YYNGEE. The CDR3 loop reads CASSATRASEVTEQFF. The CDR3 DNA is TGTGCCAGCAGCGCCACTCGGGCTAGCGAGGTAACTGAGCAGTTCTTC.